The 24 T cell receptor beta chains presented below share a single source sample, sequenced in a study. TCRdb re-called the RT-PCR reads through MiXCR, storing one row per CDR3 protein. This sample yields hundreds of thousands of distinct CDR3 sequences, of which approximately 15% are seen a single time; 3% to 4.5% belongs to the top ten. Source material: memory CD4+ T cells from blood. These receptors were taken from a female donor in good health, serving as a healthy control.

This clonotype has a handful of counts. The chain couples TRBV18 to TRBJ1-5; D perhaps matches TRBD1 (5 bases). CDR1 KGHSH and CDR2 LQKENI come from the germline V gene. The CDR3 sequence is 14 residues long. Trimming left V 4 bases short and J 7 bases short, with 14 bases between. The DNA for the CDR3 is TGTGCCAGCTCACGGGACCTCTCGGGGCAGCCCCAGCATTTT. Its translation: CASSRDLSGQPQHF.

This clonotype turned up a few times. The V and J genes are TRBV11-2 and TRBJ2-7; TRBD2 aligns across 8 bases. This CDR3 region has 16 residues. CDR1 and CDR2 from the germline V gene are SGHAT and FQNNGV. After removal of 1 base from V and 0 bases from J, the junction contained 5 bases not matched to a gene. The CDR3 region has the DNA TGTGCCAGCAGCTTAGGTACTAGCGGATTCTCCTACGAGCAGTACTTC. Its protein is CASSLGTSGFSYEQYF.

This clonotype has at least ten counts. The chain uses TRBV29-1 and TRBJ2-1; 11 bases agree with TRBD2. Germline CDR1 SQVTM, CDR2 ANQGSEA. This CDR3 has 14 amino acids. The V and J ends lost 7 bases and 9 bases, in that order; junction bases with no gene match: 11. CDR3 sequence reads: CSGFSGRASVEQFF. The CDR3 bases are TGCAGCGGTTTTAGCGGGAGGGCCTCGGTTGAGCAGTTCTTC.

The rearrangement uses TRBV20-1 and TRBJ2-1, with TRBD2 as a possible D gene (6 bases). Germline values: CDR1 DFQATT, CDR2 SNEGSKA (reference sequence). This CDR3 has 16 amino acids. V dropped 5 bases and J dropped 0 bases, with 17 bases sitting between them. This CDR3 reads CSAQSIKRVSYNEQFF. The CDR3 bases are TGCAGTGCTCAGAGTATAAAGCGGGTCTCCTACAATGAGCAGTTCTTC.

This clonotype was seen only a few times. V usage is TRBV30 and J usage is TRBJ1-2; D is unresolved. The CDR3 consists of 11 residues. Germline CDR1 GTSNPN, CDR2 SVGIG (reference sequence). Trimming shortened V by 0 bases and J by 7 bases, and 6 bases separated the two germline ends. Here the CDR3 DNA reads TGTGCCTGGAGTGTATTCGGTGGCTACACCTTC. It is translated as CAWSVFGGYTF.

In its sample, this clonotype was seen many times. The chain is built from TRBV6-1 and TRBJ1-1, with D unresolved. Looked up from germline, CDR1 is MNHNS and CDR2 is SASEGT. Trimming took off 2 bases at V and 2 bases at J, with 3 bases between the two ends. The CDR3 consists of 12 residues. The CDR3 DNA follows: TGTGCCAGCAGTGAACGTAACACTGAAGCTTTCTTT. It specifies CASSERNTEAFF.

The V call is TRBV12-3 or TRBV12-4, the J call TRBJ2-5; the D gene is possibly TRBD1 (6 bases). The V end was cut by 3 bases, the J end by 1 base, with 12 bases between. The CDR3 sequence is 15 residues long. The CDR3 reads CASSFGRGIQETQYF. The CDR3 DNA reads as TGTGCCAGCAGTTTCGGCAGGGGCATCCAAGAGACCCAGTACTTC.

This clonotype was counted ten times or more. This chain joins TRBV6-5 and TRBJ1-6; perhaps TRBD1 as D (6 bases). The CDR3 covers 13 residues. Per germline, CDR1 MNHEY and CDR2 SVGAGI. Trimming removed 6 bases from V and 6 bases from J, with 9 bases in between. The CDR3 region has the DNA TGTGCCAGCAGGCCGGGGGCTAATTCACCCCTCCACTTT. Translated, it gives CASRPGANSPLHF.

The J gene is TRBJ2-5, the V gene TRBV7-2, with 10 bases fitting TRBD1. This CDR3 is built from 16 residues. V gave up 1 base and J gave up 4 bases; unmatched junction bases: 6. In germline, CDR1 is SGHTA, CDR2 FQGNSA. The CDR3 spells CASSLVAGQGSETQYF. The CDR3 coding sequence is TGTGCCAGCAGCTTAGTAGCGGGACAGGGGTCAGAGACCCAGTACTTC.

This clonotype was seen more than once but under ten times. V gene TRBV20-1 combines with J gene TRBJ2-1, with 7 bases aligning to TRBD2. CDR3 size: 12 residues. The germline V gene has CDR1 DFQATT and CDR2 SNEGSKA (reference sequence). CDR3 nucleotide sequence: TGCAGCGCTTGGGGGGGGTACAATGAGCAGTTCTTC. It is translated as CSAWGGYNEQFF.

This clonotype has at least ten counts. The chain links TRBV6-5 to TRBJ1-2; D is possibly TRBD1 (5 bases). Germline values: CDR1 MNHEY, CDR2 SVGAGI. The CDR3 is 14 residues long. Trimming cost V 2 bases and J 7 bases, with 14 bases left between them. The CDR3 nucleotides read TGTGCCAGCAGTTACCTCCAGGGAAACAGTGGCTACACCTTC. Translation gives CASSYLQGNSGYTF.

This clonotype was counted at least ten times. V gene TRBV12-3 or TRBV12-4 combines with J gene TRBJ2-5, with D possibly TRBD2 on 5 matching bases. The V end lost 1 base, the J end lost 9 bases, and 9 bases lay between the germline ends. The CDR3 runs to 12 residues. This chain's CDR3 is CASSLGGLAQYF. The CDR3 DNA follows: TGTGCCAGCAGTTTAGGCGGGTTGGCCCAGTACTTC.

The chain combines TRBV6-5 with TRBJ2-7; TRBD1 might be the D (6 bases). The CDR3 runs to 14 residues. CDR1 MNHEY and CDR2 SVGAGI come from the germline V gene. With 6 bases removed from V and 3 bases from J, the gap between germline ends came to 15 bases. CDR3 coding DNA: TGTGCCAGCAGCGACCCTCAGGGGAACTACGAGCAGTACTTC. The encoded protein is CASSDPQGNYEQYF.

This clonotype appeared many times. V usage is TRBV30 and J usage is TRBJ2-7; the match to TRBD2 covers 12 bases. Trimming took 3 bases from V and 3 from J; bases not matched to a gene: 0. There are 13 residues in the CDR3. Looked up from germline, CDR1 is GTSNPN and CDR2 is SVGIG (reference sequence). The CDR3 reads CAWRGLAGYEQYF. In DNA form, the CDR3 reads TGTGCCTGGAGGGGACTAGCGGGCTACGAGCAGTACTTC. The complete variable domain, with remaining parts taken from reference TRBV30 and TRBJ2-7, reads SQTIHQWPATLVQPVGSPLSLECTVEGTSNPNLYWYRQAAGRGLQLLFYSVGIGQISSEVPQNLSASRPQDRQFILSSKKLLLSDSGFYLCAWRGLAGYEQYFGPGTRLTVT.

The table lists this clonotype with many counts. The chain uses TRBV12-3 or TRBV12-4 and TRBJ1-5; TRBD1 might be the D (6 bases). The CDR3 totals 15 residues. V was cut by 3 bases and J by 7 bases, with 16 bases left in between. CDR3: CASSLMRGAIQPQHF. The CDR3 DNA is TGTGCCAGCAGTTTGATGCGGGGGGCGATCCAGCCCCAGCATTTT.

In its sample, this clonotype was seen a few times. V gene TRBV7-9 combines with J gene TRBJ2-7; D call uncertain. Germline lookup yields CDR1 SEHNR and CDR2 FQNEAQ (reference sequence). Trimming cost V 11 bases and J 3 bases, with 17 bases left between them. The CDR3 totals 13 residues. The CDR3 here is CAAAAADNYEQYF. Written as DNA, the CDR3 is TGTGCCGCAGCAGCTGCCGACAACTACGAGCAGTACTTC.

This clonotype was seen a few times. This chain uses TRBV20-1 with TRBJ2-7; 10 nucleotides agree with TRBD2. Germline assignment: CDR1 DFQATT and CDR2 SNEGSKA (reference sequence). V lost 3 bases, J lost 4 bases, and 3 bases stayed unmatched. The CDR3 is made up of 13 amino acids. CDR3 in amino acids: CSARGLARYEQYF. The CDR3 nucleotides are TGCAGTGCTAGGGGACTAGCGAGGTACGAGCAGTACTTC.

In its sample, this clonotype was seen a few times. The V gene is TRBV5-5, the J gene TRBJ1-5, with D perhaps matching TRBD1 (5 bases). The CDR3 has 13 residues. Germline V CDR1 and CDR2: SGHKS, YYEKEE (reference sequence). Trimming took off 5 bases at V and 5 bases at J, with 11 bases between the two ends. The DNA for the CDR3 is TGTGCCAGCAGTAGGGAACAGGATCAGCCCCAGCATTTT. Its protein product is CASSREQDQPQHF.

The rearrangement uses TRBV5-1 and TRBJ1-1, with D possibly being TRBD1 (5 bases). Per the germline V gene, CDR1 is SGHRS and CDR2 is YFSETQ. This CDR3 has 14 amino acids. V lost 0 bases, J lost 5 bases, and 11 bases lay in between. CDR3 residues: CASSLGQRMTEAFF. CDR3 sequence (DNA): TGCGCCAGCAGCTTGGGACAGCGAATGACTGAAGCTTTCTTT.

V and J are TRBV20-1 and TRBJ2-2; D is undetermined. This CDR3 is 15 amino acids long. Germline lookup yields CDR1 DFQATT and CDR2 SNEGSKA (reference sequence). V was shortened by 0 bases and J by 0 bases, with 8 bases between the two germline ends. The CDR3, as DNA: TGCAGTGCTAGAGACAGCAAATCGAACACCGGGGAGCTGTTTTTT. It is translated as CSARDSKSNTGELFF.

This clonotype was picked up many times. The J gene is TRBJ2-7, the V gene TRBV29-1; 7 nucleotides agree with TRBD1. The CDR3 covers 12 residues. Trimming removed 4 bases from V and 3 bases from J; junction bases left unmatched: 3. Germline lookup yields CDR1 SQVTM and CDR2 ANQGSEA. This CDR3 is CSVAGQLYEQYF. The CDR3 DNA sequence: TGCAGCGTTGCGGGACAGCTCTACGAGCAGTACTTC.

This clonotype was detected a few times. The V gene is TRBV20-1, the J gene TRBJ2-2; 13 bases align to TRBD2. V trimming: 5 bases; J trimming: 4 bases; junction bases outside the gene matches: 10. The CDR3 sequence is 17 residues long. The germline V gene encodes CDR1 DFQATT and CDR2 SNEGSKA (reference sequence). CDR3 coding DNA: TGCAGTGCTCCCAGACTAGCGGGAGGACTTTTCACCGGGGAGCTGTTTTTT. Residues: CSAPRLAGGLFTGELFF.

This clonotype was recorded a few times. The chain links TRBV6-5 to TRBJ2-5, with 11 bases matching TRBD1. Germline trimming cut 5 bases from V and 9 bases from J; bases unmatched to any gene: 11. This CDR3 region has 15 residues. CDR1 is MNHEY and CDR2 is SVGAGI in the germline V gene. This CDR3 reads CASSQTGTGGRAQYF. CDR3 DNA sequence: TGTGCCAGCAGTCAAACCGGGACAGGGGGTAGGGCCCAGTACTTC.

This chain connects TRBV5-1 to TRBJ2-3; possibly TRBD1 for D (5 bases). The CDR3 sequence is 15 residues long. The V gene lost 4 bases and the J gene lost 4 bases, with 16 bases spanning the gap. Germline CDR1 reads SGHRS; CDR2 reads YFSETQ. The CDR3 DNA follows: TGCGCCAGCAGCCCATCACAGGCTTCGGCAGATACGCAGTATTTT. Its protein is CASSPSQASADTQYF. The full variable domain, rest sourced from reference TRBV5-1 and TRBJ2-3, is KAGVTQTPRYLIKTRGQQVTLSCSPISGHRSVSWYQQTPGQGLQFLFEYFSETQRNKGNFPGRFSGRQFSNSRSEMNVSTLELGDSALYLCASSPSQASADTQYFGPGTRLTVL.